The T cell receptor (beta chain) described here comes from a study of CD8 T cells in Susac syndrome. Findings and limits, study-wide: The authors acknowledged that the study's TCR sequencing and HLA analysis involved relatively few individuals.

The V gene's germline CDR1 is SEHNR and CDR2 FQNEAQ (reference sequence). Trimming cost V 5 bases and J 1 base, with 11 bases left between them. The CDR3 totals 14 residues. A note on this clonotype: The antigen is undetermined.

An amount of RNA that ranged from roughly 0.5 to 1 ug was reverse transcribed with random hexamers. The immunoSEQ assay covered 54 Vbeta and 13 Jbeta segments for CDR3. MiXCR, applied by TCRdb to the immunoSEQ multiplex PCR reads, yields one record per CDR3 protein. The sample has approximately 49,000 distinct CDR3 sequences, roughly 94% seen once; the top ten hold around 0.75%. This rearrangement joins TRBV7-9 to TRBJ1-2, with D tentatively TRBD1 (5 bases). This receptor was obtained from a human donor with Susac syndrome. What was sequenced was CD8+ T cells from PBMCs. In nucleotides, the CDR3 is TGTGCCAGCAGCCAAGGGGCAGATAACTATGGCTACACCTTC. It is translated as CASSQGADNYGYTF.